The T cell receptor beta chain under discussion was sequenced for a study of cytomegalovirus exposure and HLA in healthy donors. With 5 bases clipped from V and 7 bases from J, the junction kept 14 bases outside the gene matches. The germline V gene has CDR1 SGHTA and CDR2 FQGNSA. The CDR3 has 16 amino acids. Notes on this clone: Its antigen is as yet unknown.

The study's findings and limits: Immune exposure information comprised only CMV serostatus.

PCR amplification relied on 60 Vbeta primers (plus 13 Jbeta primers). TCRdb keeps only in-frame clones here, not all; method: immunoSEQ multiplex PCR. Altogether approximately 110,000 clones are present, around 60% being singletons, with the ten largest covering less than 4.5%. Sequencing was done on a sample of PBMCs. The receptor was isolated from a man aged 30 to 39 in good health and CMV-seropositive. This sequence joins TRBV7-2 and TRBJ1-2; 9 nucleotides align to TRBD1. CDR3 coding DNA: TGTGCCAGCAGCCATCCTCTACAGGGGGCCGTGGGTGGCTACACCTTC. Encoded protein: CASSHPLQGAVGGYTF.